A single sample gave rise to the 18 T cell receptor beta chains below, sequenced in a study of T cell changes during pregnancy in multiple sclerosis. Method: immunoSEQ multiplex PCR; TCRdb's copy keeps in-frame clones and lacks some. Of tens of thousands of clones listed, about 92% were seen once; the top ten hold 2.5% to 3%. Specimen: peripheral blood, collected in the third trimester of pregnancy. These receptors were collected from a female donor in good health, enrolled as a control in a pregnancy study.

V and J are TRBV7-9 and TRBJ2-5; 9 bases agree with TRBD2. The V gene end was trimmed by 1 base and the J gene end by 5 bases; junction bases not matched to a gene: 8. CDR3 length equals 16 residues. Germline-derived CDR1 and CDR2 are SEHNR and FQNEAQ (reference sequence). The CDR3 protein is CASSLGLLAGFETQYF. The CDR3 nucleotides read TGTGCCAGCAGCTTAGGTCTACTAGCGGGTTTTGAGACCCAGTACTTC.

CDR3: CASSFLPGGETNTEAFF. The CDR3 DNA reads TGTGCCAGCAGCTTTCTCCCTGGCGGGGAGACCAACACTGAAGCTTTCTTT. V gene TRBV7-8 combines with J gene TRBJ1-1; D remains unclear. CDR1 is SGHVS, CDR2 FQNEAQ, per germline. Trimming took 3 bases from V and 2 from J, leaving 19 bases between them. This CDR3 region has 17 residues.

The chain uses TRBV29-1 and TRBJ2-3; D remains unclear. Deletions cut 7 bases from V and 6 bases from J, with 20 bases between. Germline CDR1 reads SQVTM; CDR2 reads ANQGSEA. This CDR3 has 14 residues. The CDR3 reads CSAQTRPPSDTQYF. In DNA, the CDR3 is TGCAGCGCCCAGACACGACCCCCGTCTGATACGCAGTATTTT.

This rearrangement joins TRBV20-1 to TRBJ1-1, with D unresolved. The ends were cut back, 6 bases at V and 7 bases at J, with 9 bases in the middle. CDR3 length: 10 amino acids. Germline CDR1 and CDR2: DFQATT and SNEGSKA (reference sequence). The CDR3 nucleotides are TGCAGTGCCCCCCGGGGTGAAGCTTTCTTT. Residues: CSAPRGEAFF.

This chain uses TRBV11-3 with TRBJ1-6, with no clear D. The CDR3 consists of 13 residues. CDR1 SGHNT and CDR2 YENEEA come from the germline V gene. V was cut by 5 bases and J by 7 bases, with 9 bases left in between. The CDR3 is CASSDTYNSPLHF. CDR3 DNA: TGTGCCAGCAGCGACACATACAATTCACCCCTCCACTTT.

The chain recombines TRBV11-3 with TRBJ2-5, with 8 positions matching TRBD2. The CDR3 length is 14 residues. Trimming cost V 3 bases and J 2 bases; bases outside gene matches: 2. Germline-derived CDR1 and CDR2 are SGHNT and YENEEA. The CDR3 bases are TGTGCCAGCAGCTTGGGGACTAGTCAAGAGACCCAGTACTTC. It translates to CASSLGTSQETQYF.

V is TRBV11-2 and J is TRBJ2-7, with D possibly matching TRBD2 (6 bases). Germline V CDR1 and CDR2: SGHAT, FQNNGV. The CDR3 runs 16 residues. V was cut by 0 bases and J by 1 base, with 13 bases left in between. The CDR3 spells CASSLEARGSSYEQYF. CDR3 sequence (DNA): TGTGCCAGCAGCTTAGAGGCCCGGGGGTCTTCCTACGAGCAGTACTTC.

V gene TRBV19 combines with J gene TRBJ2-7, with D possibly being TRBD1 (7 bases). Per germline, CDR1 LNHDA and CDR2 SQIVND (reference sequence). With 2 bases removed from V and 3 bases from J, the gap between germline ends came to 17 bases. CDR3 length: 16 amino acids. The CDR3 here is CASSIFPQGGVYEQYF. For the CDR3, the DNA is TGTGCCAGTAGTATATTTCCCCAGGGGGGCGTCTACGAGCAGTACTTC.

V is TRBV2 and J is TRBJ2-7; D remains unclear. This CDR3 has 15 residues. V was trimmed by 2 bases and J by 4 bases, leaving 15 bases between them. Per the germline V gene, CDR1 is SNHLY and CDR2 is FYNNEI. The CDR3 coding sequence is TGTGCCAGCAGTGAACTGGGCCTGAATGGGTACGAGCAGTACTTC. Amino acids: CASSELGLNGYEQYF.

The chain has TRBV5-3 and TRBJ2-1, with 8 bases matching TRBD2. TRBV5-3 is an open reading frame, and its role is uncertain. The CDR3 runs 14 residues. V trimming: 4 bases; J trimming: 9 bases; junction bases outside the gene matches: 9. CDR3 loop: CARSSKREKAEQFF. In DNA form, the CDR3 reads TGTGCCAGAAGCAGTAAGCGGGAGAAAGCTGAGCAGTTCTTC.

J is TRBJ2-1 and V is TRBV4-1, with 7 bases lining up with TRBD1. This CDR3 contains 18 residues. Germline V gene data show CDR1 as MGHRA and CDR2 as YSYEKL. J lost 2 bases, V lost 4 bases, and 14 bases had no gene match. The CDR3 protein is CASSRLPPGQLTYNEQFF. In nucleotides, the CDR3 is TGCGCCAGCAGCCGACTCCCGCCGGGACAGCTTACCTACAATGAGCAGTTCTTC.

The chain links TRBV12-1 to TRBJ2-5; TRBD2, the D gene given by the table, was not confirmed from the DNA. TRBV12-1 is described as a pseudogene. This CDR3 has 17 residues. The CDR3 region has the DNA TGTGCCAGCAGCTTGAAGATTTGGACTCAATACCAAGAGACCCAGTACTTC. Translating gives CASSLKIWTQYQETQYF.

This sequence joins TRBV7-3 and TRBJ2-1, with a weak D call TRBD1 (5 bases). Germline V CDR1 and CDR2: SGHTA, FQGTGA. V was clipped by 5 bases and J by 5 bases, with 10 bases between them. The CDR3 consists of 13 residues. CDR3 bases: TGTGCCAGCAGCATGACAGCTAACAATGAGCAGTTCTTC. It encodes CASSMTANNEQFF.

This chain connects TRBV15 to TRBJ1-4, with 7 bases that match TRBD1. The CDR3 length is 16 residues. Germline loops: CDR1 LNHNV, CDR2 YYDKDF (reference sequence). V shed 3 bases, J shed 8 bases, and the junction held 12 bases outside the gene matches. CDR3 loop: CATSSNRDSGVEKLFF. In DNA form, the CDR3 reads TGTGCCACCAGCAGTAACCGGGACAGCGGTGTCGAAAAACTGTTTTTT.

This clone came up once. The rearrangement uses TRBV19 and TRBJ1-5; D remains ambiguous. Trimming cost V 5 bases and J 9 bases, with 14 bases left between them. Per the germline V gene, CDR1 is LNHDA and CDR2 is SQIVND (reference sequence). This CDR3 is 13 amino acids long. Here the CDR3 DNA reads TGTGCCAGTAGTCCTCAGGAATTTGGGCCCCAGCATTTT. As protein: CASSPQEFGPQHF.

The V call is TRBV28, the J call TRBJ2-7, with 9 bases that match TRBD1. After removal of 4 bases from V and 2 bases from J, the junction contained 6 bases not matched to a gene. This CDR3 spans 15 amino acids. From germline, CDR1 is MDHEN and CDR2 SYDVKM. Written as DNA, the CDR3 is TGTGCCAGCAGTTACGGACAGGGGTCTACCTACGAGCAGTACTTC. It encodes CASSYGQGSTYEQYF.

This chain joins TRBV5-8 and TRBJ2-1; 7 bases agree with TRBD2. The CDR3 runs 15 residues. Germline CDR1 reads SGHTS; CDR2 reads YDEGEE. V dropped 0 bases and J dropped 8; count of bases not matched to a gene: 8. The CDR3, as DNA: TGTGCCAGCAGCTTGGTGGCTAGCGGATGGGATGAGCAGTTCTTC. This gives the protein CASSLVASGWDEQFF.

The gene calls are TRBV14 and TRBJ2-3, with unresolved D. V gave up 1 base and J gave up 2 bases, with 19 bases separating them. From germline, CDR1 is SGHDN and CDR2 FVKESK. There are 18 residues in the CDR3. CDR3 sequence reads: CASSQVATIQVNTDTQYF. In nucleotides, the CDR3 is TGTGCCAGCAGCCAAGTCGCGACAATTCAAGTTAACACAGATACGCAGTATTTT. Based on the CDR3 plus reference TRBV14 and TRBJ2-3, the full variable domain is EAGVTQFPSHSVIEKGQTVTLRCDPISGHDNLYWYRRVMGKEIKFLLHFVKESKQDESGMPNNRFLAERTGGTYSTLKVQPAELEDSGVYFCASSQVATIQVNTDTQYFGPGTRLTVL.